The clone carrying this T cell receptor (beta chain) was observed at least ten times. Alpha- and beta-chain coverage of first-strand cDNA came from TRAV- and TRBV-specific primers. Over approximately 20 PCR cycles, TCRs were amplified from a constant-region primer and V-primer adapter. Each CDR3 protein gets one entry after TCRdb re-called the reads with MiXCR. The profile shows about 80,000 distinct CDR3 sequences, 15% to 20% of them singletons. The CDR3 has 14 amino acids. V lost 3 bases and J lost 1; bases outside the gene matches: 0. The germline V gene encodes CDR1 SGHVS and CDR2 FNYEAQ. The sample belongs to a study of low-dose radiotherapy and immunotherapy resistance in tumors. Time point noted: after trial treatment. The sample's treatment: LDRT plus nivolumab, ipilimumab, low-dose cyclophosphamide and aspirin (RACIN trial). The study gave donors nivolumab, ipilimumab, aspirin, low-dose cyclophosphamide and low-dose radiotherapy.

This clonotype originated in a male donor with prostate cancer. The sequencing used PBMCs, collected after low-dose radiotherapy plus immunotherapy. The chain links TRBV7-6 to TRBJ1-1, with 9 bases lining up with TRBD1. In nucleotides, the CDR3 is TGTGCCAGCAGCTTGACAGGGGGGAACACTGAAGCTTTCTTT. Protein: CASSLTGGNTEAFF.